This T cell receptor (beta chain) stems from a study of response to subunit inactivated influenza vaccine. Regarding the study as a whole: Every seasonal influenza vaccination brings in few new T cells, the authors suggested.

As for this clonotype: Its antigen is undetermined.

Deletions cut 7 bases from V and 2 bases from J, with 16 bases between. This CDR3 spans 14 amino acids. Germline CDR1 and CDR2: SQVTM and ANQGSEA. TCRdb recomputed calls from the RT-PCR reads with MiXCR, one row per CDR3 protein. The data show about 650,000 distinct CDR3 sequences, 15% to 18% seen once. The starting material was PBMCs from blood, obtained 11 to 12 days after vaccination. The chain combines TRBV29-1 with TRBJ2-3; possibly TRBD1 for D (6 bases). This receptor was taken from a man aged 50-59 years who received an inactivated influenza vaccine. The DNA of the CDR3 is TGCAGCGCCCGAACAGGGCCCGACACAGATACGCAGTATTTT. It encodes CSARTGPDTDTQYF.